This T cell receptor (beta chain) was documented in a study of cytomegalovirus exposure and HLA in healthy donors. PCR used 60 Vbeta primers and 13 Jbeta primers. Produced via immunoSEQ multiplex PCR; TCRdb's table is partial and in-frame only. The repertoire holds about 25,000 clones, with about 70% as singletons. The CDR3 is made up of 13 amino acids. Germline lookup yields CDR1 SGHDT and CDR2 YYEEEE. Trimming took 0 bases from V and 4 from J, leaving 7 bases between them. Healthy bone marrow donors supplied every sample. The clonotype comes from a woman aged 45-59 years in good health and CMV-seronegative. The chain joins TRBV5-6 to TRBJ1-2, with D maybe TRBD1 (5 bases). The sequencing input was PBMCs. CDR3 in amino acids: CASSLDRGYGYTF. Written as DNA, the CDR3 is TGTGCCAGCAGCTTGGATAGGGGCTATGGCTACACCTTC.